This TCR beta chain came from a study of blood T cell repertoires in COVID-19. As handled by the study authors: Reference gene primer amplification in the assay estimated nucleated cell counts. Method: immunoSEQ multiplex PCR; TCRdb's copy keeps in-frame clones and lacks some. For V, J and clone size, that table is used; D and trimming come from the DNA. The table lists about 190,000 clones, more than 60% of them singletons. The receptor was isolated from a man in his fifties or sixties who had recovered from COVID-19. The sequenced sample was peripheral blood.

CDR3 loop: CASSLFSDTIYF. The CDR3 DNA sequence: TGTGCCAGCAGCTTATTTTCGGACACCATATATTTT. This rearrangement joins TRBV7-2 to TRBJ1-3; D is undetermined. CDR1 and CDR2 (germline): SGHTA, FQGNSA. V lost 2 bases and J 8 bases, leaving 7 bases between the germline ends. The CDR3 is made up of 12 amino acids. Full variable domain (rest looked up from reference TRBV7-2 and TRBJ1-3): GAGVSQSPSNKVTEKGKDVELRCDPISGHTALYWYRQSLGQGLEFLIYFQGNSAPDKSGLPSDRFSAERTGGSVSTLTIQRTQQEDSAVYLCASSLFSDTIYFGEGSWLTVV.